Below are 16 T cell receptor beta chains sequenced from a single sample in a study of beta chain features in type 1 diabetes. Study findings and constraints: TCRB CDR3s from Type 1 diabetes patients were moderately but significantly shorter in all four CD4+ subsets.

The antigens these receptors bind are not known. All of the isolated RNA was reverse transcribed, so expressed TCRB transcripts were sequenced. Assay used: immunoSEQ multiplex PCR; TCRdb lists only in-frame clones, some missing. The sample lists approximately 260,000 clones; about a fifth were seen once. The specimen sequenced was naive CD4+ T cells from blood. Source of these receptors: a middle-aged woman with type 1 diabetes.

The chain combines TRBV9 with TRBJ1-1; D gene ambiguous. Looked up from germline, CDR1 is SGDLS and CDR2 is YYNGEE. Trimming removed 4 bases from V and 1 base from J, with 11 bases in between. The CDR3 loop spans 14 amino acids. In DNA form, the CDR3 reads TGTGCCAGCAGCCCCACCTCGGGGAACACTGAAGCTTTCTTT. Amino acids: CASSPTSGNTEAFF.

V is TRBV2 and J is TRBJ1-5, with D possibly being TRBD1 (6 bases). The length of the CDR3 is 15 residues. Trimming left V 6 bases short and J 4 bases short, with 16 bases between. Germline CDR1 SNHLY, CDR2 FYNNEI. CDR3 nucleotide sequence: TGTGCCAGCAGCAAGGACAGTGTGAGGAATCAGCCCCAGCATTTT. This translates into CASSKDSVRNQPQHF.

This clone came up a few times. This rearrangement joins TRBV29-1 to TRBJ2-5; 12 bases align to TRBD1. CDR1 and CDR2 from the germline V gene are SQVTM and ANQGSEA. The CDR3 has 12 residues. DNA for the CDR3: TGCAGTGGGACAGGGGGCGGGGAGACCCAGTACTTC. Translated, it gives CSGTGGGETQYF.

This chain links TRBV2 with TRBJ1-1, with D possibly matching TRBD1 (6 bases). V lost 2 bases, J lost 1 base, and 11 bases lay in between. Germline CDR1 and CDR2: SNHLY and FYNNEI. This CDR3 is 15 amino acids long. The CDR3 nucleotides are TGTGCCAGCAGTGAAAGGGGGTCAGGGAACACTGAAGCTTTCTTT. It encodes CASSERGSGNTEAFF.

The table lists this clone with a few counts. This CDR3 reads CASSVEPISGNTIYF. CDR3 DNA: TGTGCCAGCAGCGTAGAGCCGATCTCTGGAAACACCATATATTTT. The chain joins TRBV9 to TRBJ1-3, with no clear D. The CDR3 length is 15 residues. Germline V lookup: CDR1 SGDLS, CDR2 YYNGEE. Trimming removed 0 bases at V and 0 bases at J, with 7 bases between.

The chain joins TRBV5-1 to TRBJ1-2, with a tentative D call TRBD1 (5 bases). The CDR3 has 15 amino acids. Germline loops: CDR1 SGHRS, CDR2 YFSETQ. V shed 0 bases and J shed 6 bases, with 15 bases lying between them. The CDR3 nucleotides are TGCGCCAGCAGCTTGGCGGTTGGACATGGAGATGGCTACACCTTC. Translating it yields CASSLAVGHGDGYTF. The variable domain in full, completed from reference TRBV5-1 and TRBJ1-2, reads KAGVTQTPRYLIKTRGQQVTLSCSPISGHRSVSWYQQTPGQGLQFLFEYFSETQRNKGNFPGRFSGRQFSNSRSEMNVSTLELGDSALYLCASSLAVGHGDGYTFGSGTRLTVV.

J is TRBJ2-2 and V is TRBV7-6, with D possibly being TRBD2 (5 bases). This CDR3 has 16 residues. Trimming shortened V by 5 bases and J by 6 bases, and 19 bases separated the two germline ends. Germline loops: CDR1 SGHVS, CDR2 FNYEAQ. CDR3 nucleotide sequence: TGTGCCAGCAGCCCGGTAGGAGGTTCGTCCGCCGGGGAGCTGTTTTTT. It encodes CASSPVGGSSAGELFF.

The rearrangement uses TRBV9 and TRBJ1-5; 10 nucleotides agree with TRBD1. With 2 bases clipped from V and 4 bases from J, the junction kept 0 bases outside the gene matches. This CDR3 comprises 14 residues. The V gene's germline CDR1 is SGDLS and CDR2 YYNGEE. The CDR3 sequence: CASSVDRGNQPQHF. The CDR3 bases are TGTGCCAGCAGCGTGGACAGGGGGAATCAGCCCCAGCATTTT.

This clone was detected a few times. The chain couples TRBV4-1 to TRBJ1-6; TRBD1 aligns across 8 bases. The CDR3 is 17 amino acids. V gave up 1 base and J gave up 4 bases; unmatched junction bases: 6. Per the germline V gene, CDR1 is MGHRA and CDR2 is YSYEKL. CDR3 sequence (DNA): TGCGCCAGCAGCCAAGGAAGGGACAGGCTTTATAATTCACCCCTCCACTTT. Translated, it gives CASSQGRDRLYNSPLHF.

This rearrangement joins TRBV9 to TRBJ2-7, with 8 positions matching TRBD2. The CDR3 extends over 18 amino acids. The V and J ends lost 1 base and 7 bases, in that order; junction bases with no gene match: 19. CDR1 and CDR2 from the germline V gene are SGDLS and YYNGEE. CDR3 loop: CASSVTLVEPGGPGEQYF. The CDR3 coding sequence is TGTGCCAGCAGCGTAACCCTCGTGGAGCCGGGAGGGCCTGGGGAGCAGTACTTC. Full variable domain (missing parts from reference TRBV9 and TRBJ2-7): DSGVTQTPKHLITATGQRVTLRCSPRSGDLSVYWYQQSLDQGLQFLIQYYNGEERAKGNILERFSAQQFPDLHSELNLSSLELGDSALYFCASSVTLVEPGGPGEQYFGPGTRLTVT.

The gene calls are TRBV7-2 and TRBJ2-1, with 8 bases aligning to TRBD1. The ends lost 6 bases at V and 4 bases at J; junction bases unmatched: 5. The CDR3 is 14 amino acids. Germline V gives CDR1 SGHTA, CDR2 FQGNSA. The CDR3 region has the DNA TGTGCCAGCAGACCGGGACAGGCGTACAATGAGCAGTTCTTC. Encoded protein: CASRPGQAYNEQFF.

This clone came up a few times. The J gene is TRBJ1-2, the V gene TRBV29-1; D is uncertain. With 5 bases removed from V and 5 bases from J, the gap between germline ends came to 6 bases. The CDR3 is 10 residues long. Germline CDR1 is SQVTM and CDR2 is ANQGSEA. The CDR3 sequence is CSVRGYGYTF. The DNA for the CDR3 is TGCAGCGTTCGGGGTTATGGCTACACCTTC.

V usage is TRBV7-2 and J usage is TRBJ2-7, with TRBD1 matching over 9 bases. V lost 5 bases to trimming and J lost 6 bases; unmatched junction nucleotides: 11. In germline, CDR1 is SGHTA, CDR2 FQGNSA. The length of the CDR3 is 15 residues. The CDR3 reads CASSPRDRVASEQYF. Here the CDR3 DNA reads TGTGCCAGCAGCCCCCGGGACAGGGTAGCCTCCGAGCAGTACTTC.

A few counts support this clone. The chain recombines TRBV25-1 with TRBJ2-7; a weak D match, TRBD1 (6 bases). The CDR3 is made up of 13 amino acids. Germline lookup yields CDR1 MGHDK and CDR2 SYGVNS. V was cut by 10 bases and J by 2 bases, with 15 bases left in between. For the CDR3, the DNA is TGTGCCACTTTCCAGGGGTTCCCCTACGAGCAGTACTTC. Translating it yields CATFQGFPYEQYF.

This clone was detected only a few times. The chain has TRBV2 and TRBJ1-5; D gene uncertain. Germline-derived CDR1 and CDR2 are SNHLY and FYNNEI. The CDR3 spans 15 residues. The ends were cut back, 6 bases at V and 1 base at J, with 13 bases in the middle. The CDR3 loop reads CASSRSHQSNQPQHF. The CDR3 DNA reads as TGTGCCAGCAGCCGCTCGCATCAGAGCAATCAGCCCCAGCATTTT.

This clone was observed a handful of times. The V call is TRBV29-1, the J call TRBJ2-5; TRBD2 matches 9 bases. The CDR3 totals 14 residues. With 4 bases clipped from V and 1 base from J, the junction kept 4 bases outside the gene matches. Germline V gene sequence: CDR1 SQVTM, CDR2 ANQGSEA. The CDR3 is CSVARGGGQETQYF. CDR3 nucleotide sequence: TGCAGCGTTGCTCGCGGGGGGGGCCAAGAGACCCAGTACTTC. Combining the CDR3 with reference TRBV29-1 and TRBJ2-5 gives the whole variable domain SAVISQKPSRDICQRGTSLTIQCQVDSQVTMMFWYRQQPGQSLTLIATANQGSEATYESGFVIDKFPISRPNLTFSTLTVSNMSPEDSSIYLCSVARGGGQETQYFGPGTRLLVL.